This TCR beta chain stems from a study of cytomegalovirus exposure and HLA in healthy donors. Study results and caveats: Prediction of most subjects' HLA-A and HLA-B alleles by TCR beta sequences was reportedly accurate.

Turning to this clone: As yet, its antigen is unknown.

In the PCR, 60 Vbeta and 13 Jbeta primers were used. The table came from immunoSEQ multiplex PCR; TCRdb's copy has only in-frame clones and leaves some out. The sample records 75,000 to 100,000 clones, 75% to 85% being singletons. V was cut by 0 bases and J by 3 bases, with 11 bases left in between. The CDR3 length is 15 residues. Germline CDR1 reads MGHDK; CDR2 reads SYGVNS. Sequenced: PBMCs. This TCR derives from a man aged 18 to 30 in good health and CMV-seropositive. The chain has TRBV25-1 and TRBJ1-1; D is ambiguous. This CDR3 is CASSEYEHLDTEAFF. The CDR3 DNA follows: TGTGCCAGCAGTGAATATGAACATCTAGACACTGAAGCTTTCTTT.